These T cell receptor beta chains were read from a single sample in a study of T cell responses to AZD1222 COVID-19 vaccine. Using immunoSEQ multiplex PCR, the repertoire was profiled, and TCRdb retains in-frame clones only, with some absent. The sample lists about 85,000 clones; more than 90% were seen once. The material was peripheral blood, obtained on day 0 of AZD1222 vaccination. Receptors originate from an adult in good health. CDR3s include the opening cysteine and the closing phenylalanine or tryptophan. A D gene is named only where the DNA matches it firmly. Clone size is not always given. Where it is, it says once, few, many or a class for expanded clones.

clone_size: once
v_call: TRBV5-1
j_call: TRBJ2-3
d_call: -
cdr3_nt: TGCGCCAGCAGCACCGGGACTGGAAGTGACACGCAGTATTTT
cdr3_aa: CASSTGTGSDTQYF

clone_size: -
v_call: TRBV3-1/TRBV3-2
j_call: TRBJ2-5
d_call: -
cdr3_nt: TGTGCCAGCAGCCAAAACAGGGAAGAGACCCAGTACTTC
cdr3_aa: CASSQNREETQYF

clone_size: -
v_call: TRBV5-1
j_call: TRBJ1-2
d_call: -
cdr3_nt: TGCGCCAGCAGCTCCGACAGTTTTAGGTATGGCTACACCTTC
cdr3_aa: CASSSDSFRYGYTF

clone_size: -
v_call: TRBV28
j_call: TRBJ2-2
d_call: TRBD2
cdr3_nt: TGTGCCAGCAGTTTAACGTCGGCTAGCGGAGACACCGGGGAGCTGTTTTTT
cdr3_aa: CASSLTSASGDTGELFF

clone_size: -
v_call: TRBV5-1
j_call: TRBJ1-6
d_call: TRBD1
cdr3_nt: TGCGCCAGCAGCTTGGTAGGGGGCAGGAGCTCCTATAATTCACCCCTCCACTTT
cdr3_aa: CASSLVGGRSSYNSPLHF

clone_size: -
v_call: TRBV10-1
j_call: TRBJ2-3
d_call: -
cdr3_nt: TGCGCCACCTCAGGGGCTAGCACAGATACGCAGTATTTT
cdr3_aa: CATSGASTDTQYF

clone_size: -
v_call: TRBV7-3
j_call: TRBJ2-3
d_call: TRBD2
cdr3_nt: TGTGCCAGCAGCCCTAGCGGGGCCCAGGCCCATACGCAGTATTTT
cdr3_aa: CASSPSGAQAHTQYF

clone_size: -
v_call: TRBV19
j_call: TRBJ2-5
d_call: -
cdr3_nt: TGTGCCAGTAGTACGACAGGATCGGACTGGGGGACCCAGTACTTC
cdr3_aa: CASSTTGSDWGTQYF

clone_size: -
v_call: TRBV28
j_call: TRBJ2-1
d_call: -
cdr3_nt: TGTGCCAGCGGGGGACCACTCAGGCAGCAGTTCTTC
cdr3_aa: CASGGPLRQQFF

clone_size: -
v_call: TRBV2
j_call: TRBJ2-1
d_call: -
cdr3_nt: TGTGCCAGCAGCCGGGGGACAATGAGCTCCTACAATGAGCAGTTCTTC
cdr3_aa: CASSRGTMSSYNEQFF

clone_size: -
v_call: TRBV3-1/TRBV3-2
j_call: TRBJ1-1
d_call: -
cdr3_nt: TGTGCCAGCAGCCCCCCAGGGGCCGCCGCCATGAACACTGAAGCTTTCTTT
cdr3_aa: CASSPPGAAAMNTEAFF

clone_size: -
v_call: TRBV18
j_call: TRBJ2-1
d_call: TRBD2
cdr3_nt: TGTGCCAGCTCCCTCGGGACTAGCGGGAACAATGAGCAGTTCTTC
cdr3_aa: CASSLGTSGNNEQFF

clone_size: -
v_call: TRBV10-3
j_call: TRBJ1-1
d_call: -
cdr3_nt: TGTGCCATCAGTGAGCCAGAGGGACGGGGGGTGACTGAAGCTTTCTTT
cdr3_aa: CAISEPEGRGVTEAFF

clone_size: -
v_call: TRBV7-6
j_call: TRBJ1-6
d_call: -
cdr3_nt: TGTGCCAGCAGCTTAGAGGGGTATTCACCCCTCCACTTT
cdr3_aa: CASSLEGYSPLHF

clone_size: few
v_call: TRBV10-3
j_call: TRBJ1-2
d_call: -
cdr3_nt: TGTGCCACCGCGAGGGTCTATGGCTACACCTTC
cdr3_aa: CATARVYGYTF

clone_size: -
v_call: TRBV4-2
j_call: TRBJ2-7
d_call: TRBD1
cdr3_nt: TGTGCCAGCAGCCAAGATGTGACAGGGACCTACGAGCAGTACTTC
cdr3_aa: CASSQDVTGTYEQYF

clone_size: -
v_call: TRBV5-6
j_call: TRBJ2-7
d_call: -
cdr3_nt: TGTGCCAGCAGCTTGGCACTACAGGCACCCTACGAGCAGTACTTC
cdr3_aa: CASSLALQAPYEQYF

clone_size: -
v_call: TRBV2
j_call: TRBJ2-7
d_call: TRBD1
cdr3_nt: TGTGCCAGCAGGGAACAGGGGGCGCAGGACGAGCAGTACTTC
cdr3_aa: CASREQGAQDEQYF

clone_size: -
v_call: TRBV15
j_call: TRBJ1-1
d_call: -
cdr3_nt: TGTGCCACCAGCAGAGATTCCGGCACTGAAGCTTTCTTT
cdr3_aa: CATSRDSGTEAFF

clone_size: -
v_call: TRBV6-6
j_call: TRBJ2-2
d_call: TRBD1
cdr3_nt: TGTGCCAGCAGTGCGGACAGGGGGCCCGGGGAGCTGTTTTTT
cdr3_aa: CASSADRGPGELFF

clone_size: -
v_call: TRBV18
j_call: TRBJ1-6
d_call: -
cdr3_nt: TGTGCCAGCTCACCACCGGGACCATATAATTCACCCCTCCACTTT
cdr3_aa: CASSPPGPYNSPLHF

clone_size: -
v_call: TRBV18
j_call: TRBJ2-1
d_call: -
cdr3_nt: TGTGCCAGCTCATGGCGTGAAGGACCGAGCTCCTACAATGAGCAGTTCTTC
cdr3_aa: CASSWREGPSSYNEQFF

clone_size: few
v_call: TRBV6-2/TRBV6-3
j_call: TRBJ2-7
d_call: TRBD1
cdr3_nt: TGTGCCAGCAGTTATCAGGGGGCGATATCCGAGCAGTACTTC
cdr3_aa: CASSYQGAISEQYF

clone_size: once
v_call: TRBV2
j_call: TRBJ2-7
d_call: TRBD2
cdr3_nt: TGTGCCAGCAGCCAAATGCGGGAGCAAACTTACGAGCAGTACTTC
cdr3_aa: CASSQMREQTYEQYF

clone_size: -
v_call: TRBV30
j_call: TRBJ1-2
d_call: TRBD1
cdr3_nt: TGTGCCTGGAGTGCCGGATTAACAGGGGGCAACTATGGCTACACCTTC
cdr3_aa: CAWSAGLTGGNYGYTF

clone_size: -
v_call: TRBV18
j_call: TRBJ2-7
d_call: TRBD2
cdr3_nt: TGTGCCAGCTCACCACCGGGAGGGTACGAGCAGTACTTC
cdr3_aa: CASSPPGGYEQYF

clone_size: -
v_call: TRBV6-5
j_call: TRBJ1-2
d_call: TRBD1
cdr3_nt: TGTGCCAGCAGCCCCCGAGGGACAGGGAACTATGGCTACACCTTC
cdr3_aa: CASSPRGTGNYGYTF